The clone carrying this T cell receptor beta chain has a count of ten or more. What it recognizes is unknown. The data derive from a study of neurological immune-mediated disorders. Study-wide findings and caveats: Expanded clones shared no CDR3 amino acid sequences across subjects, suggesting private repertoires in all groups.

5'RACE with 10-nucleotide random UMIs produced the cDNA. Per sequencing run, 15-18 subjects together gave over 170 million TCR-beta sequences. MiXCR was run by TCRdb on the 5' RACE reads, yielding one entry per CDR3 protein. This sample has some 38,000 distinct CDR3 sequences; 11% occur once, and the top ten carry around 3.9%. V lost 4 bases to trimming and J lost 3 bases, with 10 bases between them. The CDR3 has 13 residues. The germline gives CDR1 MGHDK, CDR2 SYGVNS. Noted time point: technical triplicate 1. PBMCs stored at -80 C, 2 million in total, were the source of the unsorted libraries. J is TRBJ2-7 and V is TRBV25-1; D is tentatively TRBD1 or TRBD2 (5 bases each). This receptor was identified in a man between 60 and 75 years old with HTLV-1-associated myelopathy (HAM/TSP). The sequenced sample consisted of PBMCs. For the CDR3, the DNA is TGTGCCAGCAGTGCGGGGCCACTCTACGAGCAGTACTTC. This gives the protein CASSAGPLYEQYF.